The source of this T cell receptor (beta chain) is a study of control samples from healthy donors and cancer patients (dated by TCRdb to the early 2020s). This clone occurred once. Its target antigen remains unknown. No much larger clone exists at a distance of one base, and base qualities are not known. Library preparation employed the immunoSEQ multiplex PCR assay. The immuneACCESS repertoire file appears here via TCRdb, limited to in-frame rearrangements. These files lack a portion of the clones; in checked studies, under half of the deficit traces to unresolved V genes, and the cause of the others is not known. The sample table records over 200,000 clones; about four fifths of these occur just once. The ten biggest clones cover roughly 13% of the sample. From a lookup of the germline V gene, CDR1 and CDR2 are SNHLY and FYNNEI. The junction shows trimming of 4 bases on V and 7 bases on J, and the gene matches do not reach 8 bases of it. From the cysteine through the phenylalanine, the CDR3 covers 15 amino acids. The DNA shown is the 45-base CDR3, in frame from base 1.

This receptor was identified in a woman aged 60-70 years with lung cancer. The rearranged chain carries TRBV2 and TRBJ1-2; 11 junctional bases match TRBD1. Material for sequencing was PBMCs. The DNA sequence is as follows: TGTGCCAGCAGTGCTACACCGGGACAGGGGGTTGGCTACACCTTC. Its protein reads: CASSATPGQGVGYTF.